These T cell receptor beta chains were read from a single sample in a study of STAT5B mutations in CD4+ large granular lymphocyte leukemia. TCRdb's table, derived via immunoSEQ multiplex PCR, lists solely in-frame clones and lacks some. Among some 51,000 clones, about 86% were seen once, and the ten largest hold approximately 0.4%. Sequencing was performed on CD4+ T cells from blood buffy coats. These receptors all stem from a human donor in good health. Each CDR3 is given with its conserved first and last residue. The order of the fields is CDR3 protein, CDR3 DNA, V gene, D gene, J gene, clone size. A D gene is named only where the DNA matches it firmly. Size is stated for part of the rows, as once, few or many counts, or as a class when the clone is expanded.

CASSPSTGLAGNQPQHF,TGTGCCAGCAGTCCTTCGACGGGGCTAGCAGGTAATCAGCCCCAGCATTTT,TRBV28,-,TRBJ1-5,-
CASSLMNEQFF,TGCGCCAGCAGCTTGATGAATGAGCAGTTCTTC,TRBV5-1,-,TRBJ2-1,-
CASSLTWDNNYGYTF,TGTGCCAGCAGCCTGACTTGGGACAACAACTATGGCTACACCTTC,TRBV6-6,-,TRBJ1-2,once
CASRLGASNEQFF,TGTGCCAGCAGGCTCGGGGCGAGCAATGAGCAGTTCTTC,TRBV25-1,-,TRBJ2-1,-
CASSEALGRIQETQYF,TGTGCCAGCAGTGAAGCGCTAGGGAGAATCCAAGAGACCCAGTACTTC,TRBV2,-,TRBJ2-5,-
CASSSPTLGQRTQYF,TGTGCCAGCAGCTCCCCTACACTCGGACAGAGAACACAGTATTTT,TRBV6-5,-,TRBJ2-3,-
CASSQADRDSSYEQYF,TGTGCCAGCAGCCAGGCGGACAGGGACTCCTCCTACGAGCAGTACTTC,TRBV4-2,TRBD1,TRBJ2-7,-
CASRQRWARIPNEKLFF,TGTGCCAGCAGACAAAGATGGGCCCGGATACCTAATGAAAAACTGTTTTTT,TRBV27,-,TRBJ1-4,-
CASSLWLAASTDTQYF,TGTGCCAGCAGCTTATGGCTAGCTGCTAGCACAGATACGCAGTATTTT,TRBV7-2,-,TRBJ2-3,-
CASSSSGHLNTEAFF,TGCGCCAGCAGCTCGTCGGGACACCTGAACACTGAAGCTTTCTTT,TRBV5-1,-,TRBJ1-1,-
CASNILRDGNQPQHF,TGTGCCAGCAACATACTAAGGGACGGCAATCAGCCCCAGCATTTT,TRBV28,-,TRBJ1-5,-
CASSLKETQYF,TGCGCCAGCAGCCTAAAAGAGACCCAGTACTTC,TRBV5-1,-,TRBJ2-5,-
CAGSLVRDEQYF,TGCGCCGGCAGCTTGGTCAGGGACGAGCAGTACTTC,TRBV5-1,-,TRBJ2-7,once
CASSLGETQYF,TGTGCCAGCAGCTTGGGAGAGACCCAGTACTTC,TRBV11-3,-,TRBJ2-5,-
CASSRRGATDTQYF,TGTGCCAGCTCGCGTCGGGGGGCGACAGATACGCAGTATTTT,TRBV18,-,TRBJ2-3,once
CSCQGSPLYEQYF,TGCAGCTGCCAGGGTTCCCCTCTCTACGAGCAGTACTTC,TRBV29-1,-,TRBJ2-7,few
CASSTPEIAGAFYNEQFF,TGTGCCAGTAGTACCCCTGAGATAGCGGGAGCCTTTTACAATGAGCAGTTCTTC,TRBV19,TRBD2,TRBJ2-1,-
CASSRQGAINGYTF,TGTGCCAGCAGCAGACAGGGGGCGATCAATGGCTACACCTTC,TRBV7-9,TRBD1,TRBJ1-2,-
CASSAVWGSYGYTF,TGTGCCAGCAGCGCGGTCTGGGGTAGCTATGGCTACACCTTC,TRBV9,-,TRBJ1-2,-
CASSMRQGSNQPQHF,TGTGCCAGTAGTATGAGGCAGGGAAGCAATCAGCCCCAGCATTTT,TRBV19,-,TRBJ1-5,once
CASSFRAAGNTIYF,TGTGCCAGCAGCTTTCGCGCAGCCGGAAACACCATATATTTT,TRBV5-6,-,TRBJ1-3,-
CASSRTRSTGELFF,TGTGCCAGCAGCCGGACTAGAAGCACCGGGGAGCTGTTTTTT,TRBV7-3,TRBD2,TRBJ2-2,-
CASSQGFGNTGELFF,TGTGCCAGCTCACAGGGTTTCGGGAACACCGGGGAGCTGTTTTTT,TRBV18,-,TRBJ2-2,-
CASSSPTGLRETQYF,TGTGCCAGCAGCTCACCCACGGGGCTCCGGGAGACCCAGTACTTC,TRBV11-1,-,TRBJ2-5,-
CASNMLAGSSGELFF,TGTGCCAGCAATATGCTAGCGGGGAGTTCCGGGGAGCTGTTTTTT,TRBV9,TRBD2,TRBJ2-2,few
CAWSVSQGGYEQYF,TGTGCCTGGAGTGTGAGTCAGGGGGGGTACGAGCAGTACTTC,TRBV30,-,TRBJ2-7,-
CASSVETDSGNTIYF,TGTGCCAGCAGCGTAGAGACAGACTCTGGAAACACCATATATTTT,TRBV9,-,TRBJ1-3,-
CASSHEGDRGYEQFF,TGTGCCAGCAGTCATGAAGGGGACAGGGGCTATGAGCAGTTCTTC,TRBV11-2,TRBD1,TRBJ2-1,-
CASSPQAVQLHEQYF,TGTGCCAGCTCACCACAAGCAGTCCAGTTGCACGAGCAGTACTTC,TRBV18,-,TRBJ2-7,-
CASSLDRTQPQHF,TGTGCCAGCAGCTTAGATCGGACTCAGCCCCAGCATTTT,TRBV11-2,-,TRBJ1-5,-
CASNQGNQETQYF,TGTGCCAGCAACCAGGGTAACCAAGAGACCCAGTACTTC,TRBV28,-,TRBJ2-5,-
CASPGDRGRYEQFF,TGTGCCAGCCCGGGGGACAGGGGGCGGTATGAGCAGTTCTTC,TRBV5-4,TRBD1,TRBJ2-1,-
CASSHRSEFGNTIYF,TGCGCCAGCAGCCACCGCTCGGAGTTTGGAAACACCATATATTTT,TRBV5-1,-,TRBJ1-3,-
CAWRGVGSNQPQHF,TGTGCCTGGAGGGGCGTTGGCAGCAATCAGCCCCAGCATTTT,TRBV30,-,TRBJ1-5,-